This T cell receptor beta chain was profiled in a study of cytomegalovirus exposure and HLA in healthy donors. General study results and limits: Some V segments, including TRBV6-2 and TRBV6-3, were excluded as indistinguishable. Trimming of TCR beta V- and J-genes showed a link, identified in a later analysis, to a missense DCLRE1C variant.

About this clone itself: Its matching antigen is unknown.

The CDR3 extends over 14 amino acids. CDR1 is MNHEY, CDR2 SVGAGI, per germline. V lost 5 bases, J lost 3 bases, and 13 bases lay in between. PCR amplification relied on 60 Vbeta primers (plus 13 Jbeta primers). Produced via immunoSEQ multiplex PCR; TCRdb's table is partial and in-frame only. Among about 130,000 clones listed, 84% were seen once. The J gene is TRBJ1-1, the V gene TRBV6-5; D uncertain. The receptor was derived from a woman under 30 in good health and CMV-seropositive. The sequencing sample was made of PBMCs. CDR3 bases: TGTGCCAGCAGTCCGGTGGGCTGGGACACTGAAGCTTTCTTT. Encoded protein: CASSPVGWDTEAFF.